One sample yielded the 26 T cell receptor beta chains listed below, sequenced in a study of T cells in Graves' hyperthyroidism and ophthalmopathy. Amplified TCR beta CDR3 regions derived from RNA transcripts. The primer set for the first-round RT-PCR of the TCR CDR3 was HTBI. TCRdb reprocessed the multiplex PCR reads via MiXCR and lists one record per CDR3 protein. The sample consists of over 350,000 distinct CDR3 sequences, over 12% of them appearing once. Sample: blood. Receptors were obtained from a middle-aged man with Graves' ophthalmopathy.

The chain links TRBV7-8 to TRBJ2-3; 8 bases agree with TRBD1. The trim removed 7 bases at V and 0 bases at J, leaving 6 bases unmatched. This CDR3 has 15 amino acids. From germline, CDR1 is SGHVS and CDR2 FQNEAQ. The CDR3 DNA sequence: TGTGCCAGCACCCGGACAGGGCCTAGCACAGATACGCAGTATTTT. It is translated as CASTRTGPSTDTQYF.

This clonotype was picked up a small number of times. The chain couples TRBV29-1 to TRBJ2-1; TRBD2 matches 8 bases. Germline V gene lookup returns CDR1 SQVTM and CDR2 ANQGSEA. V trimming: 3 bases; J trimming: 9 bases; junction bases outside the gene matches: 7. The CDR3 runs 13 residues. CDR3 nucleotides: TGCAGCGTTGAGACTTATAGCGGGACTGAGCAGTTCTTC. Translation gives CSVETYSGTEQFF.

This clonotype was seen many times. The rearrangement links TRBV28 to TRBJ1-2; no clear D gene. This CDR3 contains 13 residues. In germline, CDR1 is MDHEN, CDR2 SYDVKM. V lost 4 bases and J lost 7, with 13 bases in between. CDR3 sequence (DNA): TGTGCCAGCAGTTGGGCCAAAGCGGGTGGCTACACCTTC. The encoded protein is CASSWAKAGGYTF.

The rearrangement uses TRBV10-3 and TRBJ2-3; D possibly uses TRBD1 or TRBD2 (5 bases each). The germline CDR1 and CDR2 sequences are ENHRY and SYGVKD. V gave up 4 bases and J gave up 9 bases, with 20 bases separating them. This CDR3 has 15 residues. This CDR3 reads CAISGERAASGTQYF. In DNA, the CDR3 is TGTGCCATCAGTGGGGAGAGAGCGGCCTCAGGGACGCAGTATTTT.

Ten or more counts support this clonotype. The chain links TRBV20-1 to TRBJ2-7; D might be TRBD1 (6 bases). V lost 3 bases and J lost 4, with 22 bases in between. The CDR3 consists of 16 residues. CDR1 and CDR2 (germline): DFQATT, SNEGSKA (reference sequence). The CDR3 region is CSASGQSGQNRYEQYF. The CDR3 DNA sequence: TGCAGTGCTAGTGGACAGTCGGGACAAAACCGGTACGAGCAGTACTTC.

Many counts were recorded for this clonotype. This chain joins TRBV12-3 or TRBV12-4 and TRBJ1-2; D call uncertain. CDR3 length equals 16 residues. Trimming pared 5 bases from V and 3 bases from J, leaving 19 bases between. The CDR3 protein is CASSRVGFGGDYGYTF. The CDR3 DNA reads TGTGCCAGCAGTCGGGTGGGTTTTGGTGGCGACTATGGCTACACCTTC.

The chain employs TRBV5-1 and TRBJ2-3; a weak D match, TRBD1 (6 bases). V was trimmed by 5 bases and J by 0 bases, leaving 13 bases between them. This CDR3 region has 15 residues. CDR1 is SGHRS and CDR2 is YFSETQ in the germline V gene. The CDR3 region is CASRPTGISTDTQYF. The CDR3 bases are TGCGCCAGCAGGCCCACAGGGATCAGCACAGATACGCAGTATTTT.

This CDR3 reads CASRNQDRGLNQPQHF. The CDR3, as DNA: TGTGCCAGCAGGAATCAGGACAGGGGCCTCAATCAGCCCCAGCATTTT. The chain is built from TRBV19 and TRBJ1-5, with TRBD1 matching over 9 bases. This CDR3 comprises 16 residues. With V trimmed by 9 bases and J by 3 bases, 12 bases remained unmatched. The germline V gene has CDR1 LNHDA and CDR2 SQIVND (reference sequence). Variable domain in full (rest from reference TRBV19 and TRBJ1-5): DGGITQSPKYLFRKEGQNVTLSCEQNLNHDAMYWYRQDPGQGLRLIYYSQIVNDFQKGDIAEGYSVSREKKESFPLTVTSAQKNPTAFYLCASRNQDRGLNQPQHFGDGTRLSIL.

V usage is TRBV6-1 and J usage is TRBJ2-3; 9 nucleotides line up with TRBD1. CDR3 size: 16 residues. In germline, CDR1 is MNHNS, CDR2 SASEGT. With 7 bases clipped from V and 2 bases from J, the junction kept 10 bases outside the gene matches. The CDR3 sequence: CASTYLGTGPTDTQYF. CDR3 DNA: TGTGCCAGCACTTATTTGGGGACAGGGCCCACAGATACGCAGTATTTT.

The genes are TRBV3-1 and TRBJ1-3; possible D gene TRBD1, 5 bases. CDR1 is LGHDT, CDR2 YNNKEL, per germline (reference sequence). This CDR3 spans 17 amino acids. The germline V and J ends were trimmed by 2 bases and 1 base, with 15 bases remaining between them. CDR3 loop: CASSQFVGGISGNTIYF. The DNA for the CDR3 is TGTGCCAGCAGCCAATTTGTCGGGGGAATTTCTGGAAACACCATATATTTT.

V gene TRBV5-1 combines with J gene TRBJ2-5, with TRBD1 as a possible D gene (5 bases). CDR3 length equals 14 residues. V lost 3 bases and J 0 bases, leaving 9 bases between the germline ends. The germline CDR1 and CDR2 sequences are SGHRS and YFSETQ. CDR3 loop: CASSSTANQETQYF. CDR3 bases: TGCGCCAGCAGCTCGACAGCTAACCAAGAGACCCAGTACTTC.

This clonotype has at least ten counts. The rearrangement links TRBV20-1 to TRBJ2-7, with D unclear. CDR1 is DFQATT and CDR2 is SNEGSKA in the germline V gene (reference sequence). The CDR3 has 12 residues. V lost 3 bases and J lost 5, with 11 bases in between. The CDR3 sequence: CSASLNHHEQYF. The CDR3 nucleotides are TGCAGTGCTAGCTTAAATCACCACGAGCAGTACTTC.

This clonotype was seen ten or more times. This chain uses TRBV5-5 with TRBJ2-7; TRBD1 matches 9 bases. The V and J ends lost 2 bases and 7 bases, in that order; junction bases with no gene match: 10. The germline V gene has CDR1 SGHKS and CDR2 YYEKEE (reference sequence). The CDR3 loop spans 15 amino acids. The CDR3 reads CASSFTGTGSEEQYF. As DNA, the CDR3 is TGTGCCAGCAGCTTTACCGGGACAGGGAGTGAAGAGCAGTACTTC.

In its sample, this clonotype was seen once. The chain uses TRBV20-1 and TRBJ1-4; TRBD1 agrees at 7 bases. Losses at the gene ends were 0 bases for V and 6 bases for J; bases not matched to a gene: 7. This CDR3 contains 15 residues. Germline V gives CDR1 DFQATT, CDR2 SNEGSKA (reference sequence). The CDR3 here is CSARDSGTADEKLFF. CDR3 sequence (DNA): TGCAGTGCTAGAGATTCTGGGACAGCCGATGAAAAACTGTTTTTT.

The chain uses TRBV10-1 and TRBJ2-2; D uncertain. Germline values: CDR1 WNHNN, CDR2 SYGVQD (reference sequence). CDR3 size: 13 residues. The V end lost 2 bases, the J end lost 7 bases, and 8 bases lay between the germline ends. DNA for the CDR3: TGCGCCAGCAGTGAGGGAGCTGGCGGGGAGCTGTTTTTT. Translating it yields CASSEGAGGELFF.

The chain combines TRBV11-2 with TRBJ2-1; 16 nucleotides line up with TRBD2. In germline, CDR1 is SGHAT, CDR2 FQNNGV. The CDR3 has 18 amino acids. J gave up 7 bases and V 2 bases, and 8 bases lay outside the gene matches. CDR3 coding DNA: TGTGCCAGCAGCTTATCTCCGGGACTAGCGGGAGGGCAGAATGAGCAGTTCTTC. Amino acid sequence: CASSLSPGLAGGQNEQFF.

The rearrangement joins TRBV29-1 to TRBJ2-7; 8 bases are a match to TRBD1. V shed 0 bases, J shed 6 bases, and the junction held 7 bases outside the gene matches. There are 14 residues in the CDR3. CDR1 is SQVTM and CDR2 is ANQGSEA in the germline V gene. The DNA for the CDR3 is TGCAGCGTTGAAGATCCCCAGGGGGCTGGCGAGCAGTACTTC. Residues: CSVEDPQGAGEQYF.

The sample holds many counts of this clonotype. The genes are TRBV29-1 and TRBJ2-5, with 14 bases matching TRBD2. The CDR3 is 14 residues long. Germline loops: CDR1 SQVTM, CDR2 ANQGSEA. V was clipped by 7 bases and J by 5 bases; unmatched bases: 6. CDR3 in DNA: TGCAGCGCGGGACTAGCGGGAGTCGGGGAGACCCAGTACTTC. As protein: CSAGLAGVGETQYF.

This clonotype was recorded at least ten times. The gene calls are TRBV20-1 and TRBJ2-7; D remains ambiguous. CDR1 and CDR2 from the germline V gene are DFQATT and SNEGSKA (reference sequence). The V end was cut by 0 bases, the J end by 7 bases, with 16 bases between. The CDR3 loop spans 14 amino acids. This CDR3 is CSARDPKSIEEQYF. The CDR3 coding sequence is TGCAGTGCTAGAGACCCGAAGTCGATCGAGGAGCAGTACTTC.

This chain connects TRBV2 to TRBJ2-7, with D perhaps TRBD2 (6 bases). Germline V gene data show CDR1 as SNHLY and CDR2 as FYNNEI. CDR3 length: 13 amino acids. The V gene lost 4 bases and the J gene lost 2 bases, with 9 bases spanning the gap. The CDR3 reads CASSVASAYEQYF. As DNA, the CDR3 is TGTGCCAGCAGTGTGGCTAGCGCCTACGAGCAGTACTTC.

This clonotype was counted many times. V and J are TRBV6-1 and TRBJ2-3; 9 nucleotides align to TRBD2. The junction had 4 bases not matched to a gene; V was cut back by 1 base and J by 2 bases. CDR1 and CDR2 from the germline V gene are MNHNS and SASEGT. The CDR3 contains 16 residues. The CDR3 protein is CASSEGAGGHTDTQYF. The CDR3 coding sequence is TGTGCCAGCAGTGAAGGTGCGGGAGGGCACACAGATACGCAGTATTTT.

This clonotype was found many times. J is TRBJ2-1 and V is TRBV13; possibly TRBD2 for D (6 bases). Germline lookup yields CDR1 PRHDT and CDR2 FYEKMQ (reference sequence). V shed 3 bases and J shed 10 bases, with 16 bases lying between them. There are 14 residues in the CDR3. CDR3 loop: CASSLLGGEGEQFF. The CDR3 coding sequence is TGTGCCAGCAGCTTGTTGGGGGGAGAGGGGGAGCAGTTCTTC.

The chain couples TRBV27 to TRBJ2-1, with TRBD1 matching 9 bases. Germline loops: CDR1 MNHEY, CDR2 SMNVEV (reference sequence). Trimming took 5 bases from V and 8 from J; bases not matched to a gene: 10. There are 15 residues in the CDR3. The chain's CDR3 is CASSPGTGSQYEQFF. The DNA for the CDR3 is TGTGCCAGCAGTCCCGGGACAGGGTCACAATATGAGCAGTTCTTC.

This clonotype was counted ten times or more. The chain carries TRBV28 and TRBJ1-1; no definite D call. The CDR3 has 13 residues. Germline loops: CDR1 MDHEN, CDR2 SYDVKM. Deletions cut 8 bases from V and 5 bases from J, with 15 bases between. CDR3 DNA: TGTGCCAGCCGTGGTGGGCTAGGGACTGAAGCTTTCTTT. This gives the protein CASRGGLGTEAFF.

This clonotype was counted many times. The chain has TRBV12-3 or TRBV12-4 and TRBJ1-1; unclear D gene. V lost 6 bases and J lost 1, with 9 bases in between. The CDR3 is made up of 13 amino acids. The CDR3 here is CASRSRENTEAFF. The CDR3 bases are TGTGCCAGCAGGAGTAGAGAGAACACTGAAGCTTTCTTT.

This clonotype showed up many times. The CDR3, as DNA: TGTGCCAGCAGCGTCGGACGGACTGAAGCTTTCTTT. This codes for CASSVGRTEAFF. This chain connects TRBV28 to TRBJ1-1, with D hard to call. The V gene's germline CDR1 is MDHEN and CDR2 SYDVKM. This CDR3 contains 12 residues. V was shortened by 6 bases and J by 5 bases, with 10 bases between the two germline ends. The full variable domain, with the rest looked up from reference TRBV28 and TRBJ1-1, is DVKVTQSSRYLVKRTGEKVFLECVQDMDHENMFWYRQDPGLGLRLIYFSYDVKMKEKGDIPEGYSVSREKKERFSLILESASTNQTSMYLCASSVGRTEAFFGQGTRLTVV.